The T cell receptor beta chain under discussion was sequenced for a study of cytomegalovirus exposure and HLA in healthy donors. TCRdb keeps only in-frame clones here, not all; method: immunoSEQ multiplex PCR. The sample records around 93,000 clones, around 85% being singletons. Of note for this clone: What it recognizes is unknown.

After removal of 3 bases from V and 10 bases from J, the junction contained 10 bases not matched to a gene. The CDR3 covers 14 residues. CDR1 MNHEY and CDR2 SMNVEV come from the germline V gene (reference sequence). Findings and caveats of the study: Accounts indicate the classifier identified cytomegalovirus status with strong specificity and sensitivity.

The sequencing input was PBMCs. The genes are TRBV27 and TRBJ1-2, with 8 bases that match TRBD1. This receptor was identified in a man aged 18 to 30 in good health and CMV-seropositive. CDR3 region: CASSLVGTGTAYTF. The DNA for the CDR3 is TGTGCCAGCAGTTTGGTAGGGACAGGCACGGCCTACACCTTC.